The following is a T cell receptor beta chain sequence with its context. The sample is drawn from a study of T cell responses to AZD1222 COVID-19 vaccine. The data were produced by immunoSEQ multiplex PCR, yet TCRdb's version contains in-frame clones alone and is incomplete. The table has more than 100,000 clones, 75% to 85% seen once; the top ten hold less than 9.5%. CDR1 and CDR2 from the germline V gene are KGHDR and SFDVKD. The CDR3 runs to 13 residues. The trim removed 4 bases at V and 9 bases at J, leaving 8 bases unmatched. The gene calls are TRBV24-1 and TRBJ2-7; the match to TRBD1 covers 7 bases. This material consisted of peripheral blood, taken 28 days after the second dose of the MenACWY control vaccine. The clonotype was recovered from an adult who received the MenACWY meningococcal vaccine as a control. CDR3 in amino acids: CATSESTGRGQYF. The CDR3 DNA reads TGTGCCACCAGTGAATCGACAGGGCGCGGGCAGTACTTC.